The sequence of this T cell receptor beta chain was determined in a study of cytomegalovirus exposure and HLA in healthy donors (dated by TCRdb to about 2017). About the investigation overall: In an earlier analysis of 587 of the donors, 276 Gb of sequence data and 95 million to 130 million unique TCR beta sequences from 150 million to 200 million T cells were reported. About 300 gigabases of sequencing data and approximately 80 million unique TCR sequences were included in an early release covering several hundred HLA-typed donors. Among the roughly 400 genotyped donors, roughly 80% belonged to the genetic ancestry cluster associated with self-reported Caucasian donors. The study aimed to test whether signatures of past pathogen exposure could be identified by cataloging public T cell receptors. The T cell repertoires of 666 subjects were profiled by immunosequencing and related to cytomegalovirus serostatus. In addition to the first cohort of several hundred subjects, a separate validation cohort of about 120 different subjects was used. To predict cytomegalovirus infection status, the study brought together high-throughput TCR immunosequencing, statistical association of individual TCRs with disease status, and machine learning. To study patterns of TCR occurrence, a later analysis re-analyzed previously published TCR beta repertoires from several hundred donors and added high-resolution HLA genotyping. Rather than drawing on any new phenotypic data, the later analysis identified candidate immune exposures from TCR beta sequences and the way those sequences occurred across donors. To decide whether each TCR beta V gene segment behaved as functional or pseudogenic, an earlier analysis of several hundred of the donors relied on high-throughput TCR beta sequencing. Alongside the repertoire data, information on donor age, sex, ethnicity and CMV serostatus was compiled. Genome-wide SNP genotypes for about 55% of the 666 donors were used in a later genetic analysis, which treated that subset as a discovery cohort. Every discovery cohort repertoire had been produced on one sequencing platform. Class I and class II HLA loci were covered by the typing at four-digit resolution. Typing coverage varied by locus: roughly 620-640 donors for A, B, C, DRB1 and DQB1; roughly 510 for DQA1; about 600 for DPA1; roughly 470 for DPB1. Because of strong linkage in the cohort, 4 to 6 DR-DQ haplotypes were treated as single units for association and clustering. Among 300 to 450 genotyped donors of the cohort, an average of around 240,000 unique TCR beta nucleotide sequences were sequenced per donor, 15% to 20% of them non-productive.

The library came from the immunoSEQ multiplex PCR assay. For the multiplex PCR, a mixture combining 60 forward primers for TCR Vbeta segments and 13 reverse primers for TCR Jbeta segments was used. Amplification of the CDR3 region of rearranged TCR beta genes was performed with a multiplex PCR assay on genomic DNA. On the Illumina HiSeq System, the amplified TCR beta libraries were sequenced as 87-base-pair reads. Under the source paper's analysis protocol: Across the roughly 640 repertoires, a later analysis counted approximately 83 million unique TCR beta chains, 9 million to 14 million of which were shared by at least two donors. Raw reads were error-corrected and collapsed into unique sequences by a nearest-neighbor algorithm in which closely related sequences were merged to remove PCR and sequencing errors. Alignment of CDR3 sequences to IMGT reference sequences was used to assign V, D and J gene segments. For a sequence to be retained, at least a six-nucleotide match to both a V gene segment and a J gene segment was required. Rearrangements were called productive when the CDR3 lacked stop codons and stayed in frame with V and J; all others were non-productive. CDR3 was defined according to IMGT convention as the region running from the second conserved V-encoded cysteine to the conserved J-encoded phenylalanine. Sequences without an unambiguous match to a single V gene segment were excluded from the earlier analysis of 500 to 700 of the donors. In an earlier analysis of several hundred of the donors, V segments were called functional above 56.7% productive rearrangements and were called segregating when the between-donor standard deviation exceeded 5%. A statistical classification framework was built to diagnose cytomegalovirus status from the catalog of TCR beta chain sequences. A later analysis assigned V and J genes by comparing TCR nucleotide sequences with IMGT/GENE-DB human TR gene sequences. Using the TCRdist pipeline, a later analysis assigned CDR3 sequences along with most-parsimonious VDJ recombination scenarios. In a later analysis, each TCR beta chain was defined by its CDR3 amino acid sequence together with its V-gene family, and reads without a unique V-gene family were excluded. As a way to deal with suspected cross-contamination and a sequencing artifact, a later analysis dropped 450 to 600 nucleotide sequences that were highly shared and had low generation probability. In a later analysis, a clonal expansion index for each public chain was calculated from normalized within-repertoire ranks of inferred template counts. A later analysis computed generation probabilities with a VDJ recombination model fitted to out-of-frame rearrangements, and checked the results against IGoR. Hypergeometric tests were used in a later analysis to score TCR-TCR, TCR-HLA and TCR-CMV co-occurrence, with a repertoire-size bias correction applied to the TCR pairs. To estimate false discovery rates, a later analysis permuted the HLA or CMV assignments 20 times. In a later analysis, co-occurring TCRs were grouped using DBSCAN, and TCRdist sequence similarity was added for clustering within HLA-allele-positive subsets. Co-occurrence clustering excluded repertoires with fewer than 30,000 or more than 120,000 public chains, plus five with anomalous nucleotide sharing. TCRdb limited this immuneACCESS table to in-frame rearrangements with V and J called. A share of clones is missing; checked studies link under half to unresolved V genes, and the rest is unexplained. V and J calls and clone size are as listed in that table; D and trimming were resolved from the DNA. Here the sample has about 150,000 clones; approximately 79% occur a single time. The top ten clones comprise over 0.6% of the sample.

Note on this clone: Its binding antigen is unknown. No much larger clonotype is one base removed from it; base qualities were not supplied.

General study outcomes and caveats: The presence/absence analyses assumed that sequencing depth was roughly uniform across donors, and that assumption may not be true. CMV serostatus was the only immune exposure information available for the cohort. This cohort had only TCR beta chains sequenced, and the lack of alpha or paired-chain data limited which features could be detected. The study gave a list of around 170 TCR beta chains associated with cytomegalovirus. In a later analysis, HLA-associated TCR beta chains showed more clonal expansion and lower generation probabilities than non-associated chains that were equally common. Because counts were too low, around 18 rarely observed V segments, including chromosome 9 orphons, were left out of the earlier analysis of 500 to 750 of the donors. A further reported finding was that TCR beta sequences accurately predicted the HLA-A and HLA-B alleles for most subjects in the first cohort. In a later analysis, TCR association rates were found to vary across HLA loci, with the most associated TCRs seen for DRB1 alleles and the fewest for HLA-C alleles. Because HLA typing was missing for some donors at each locus, association tests included only the typed subset. In an earlier analysis of 587 of the donors, most TCR beta V segments appeared in productive rearrangements about 87% or about 30% of the time, broadly matching IMGT annotations. Correlated functional status among segregating V segments might be attributable to linkage disequilibrium, but an unknown experimental factor could not be ruled out. In a later analysis, some 18,000 TCR beta sequences were associated with specific HLA alleles at a false discovery rate of 0.05. Cytomegalovirus status was reported to be diagnosed by the classifier with high specificity and sensitivity in both the original and validation cohorts. An association between a missense DCLRE1C variant and V-gene and J-gene trimming of TCR beta chains was found in a later genetic analysis and replicated in an independent cohort. In a later genetic analysis, fewer N-insertions in productive TCRs were reported among donors in an Asian-associated ancestry cluster than the roughly 640-donor mean. In a later analysis, several top co-occurrence clusters were reported to appear linked to parvovirus B19, influenza, CMV and Epstein-Barr virus. In vitro tests confirmed that a few of the cytomegalovirus-associated TCR beta chains recognize cytomegalovirus antigens. Most CMV-associated TCR beta chains appeared to be HLA-restricted in a later analysis, and the HLA associations seemed to be driven largely by CMV exposure. A cluster of highly shared sequence variants was judged likely to be a technical artifact of the sequencing pipeline. It was suggested by the authors that the approach could potentially be generalized to other disease states and immunological phenotypes. When HLA alleles, especially DR and DQ, strongly co-occurred, attributing TCR associations to individual alleles was difficult. Most TCR sequences were seen in very few donors, while some public TCRs were found in many individuals.

In total, 600 or so healthy bone marrow donors made up the cohort. All cohort members were sampled while nominally healthy, although unrecorded immune exposures were likely present. The donor tested CMV seronegative, placing the donor among the 350 or so seronegative members of the cohort. Every donor gave a peripheral blood sample, and the peripheral blood mononuclear cells from that sample were used for TCR beta sequencing. The Qiagen DNeasy Blood Extraction Kit was used to extract genomic DNA from the blood cell samples. The TCR originated in a male donor in good health and CMV-seronegative. Sequencing was carried out using PBMCs.

The bases are TGTGCCAGCACCTGGGGAGGGGAGCAGTACTTC. This yields the protein CASTWGGEQYF. This sequence uses TRBV5-6 and TRBJ2-5, with 7 junctional bases fitting TRBD2. Based on the germline V gene, the CDR1 and CDR2 sequences are SGHDT and YYEEEE. The CDR3 covers 11 residues, taking in both the cysteine and the phenylalanine. The entry retains the CDR3 DNA only, 33 bases that are in frame from base 1. Relative to germline, V is missing 6 bases and J is missing 11 bases, with 7 bases of the junction outside any gene match.